This T cell receptor (beta chain) is from a study of cytomegalovirus exposure and HLA in healthy donors. Study at large: An early data release held 70 million to 90 million unique TCRs from HLA-typed donors. Whole-study results and caveats: The listing of 150 to 200 TCR beta chains classed them as cytomegalovirus-associated.

The V end lost 6 bases, the J end lost 7 bases, and 19 bases lay between the germline ends. This CDR3 region has 14 residues. CDR1 is SGDLS and CDR2 is YYNGEE in the germline V gene. Concerning this clone: The antigen is undetermined.

Both 60 Vbeta primers and 13 Jbeta primers went into the PCR. Profiling relied on immunoSEQ multiplex PCR, and the TCRdb table lists in-frame clones only, not all of them. The profile shows 150,000 or so clones, around 72% of them singletons. What was sequenced was PBMCs. The sequence was collected from a man aged 40-50 years in good health and CMV-seropositive. The chain is built from TRBV9 and TRBJ1-2; D call uncertain. Here the CDR3 reads CASTRQTAMGGYTF. The CDR3 DNA reads TGTGCCAGCACTCGCCAAACAGCCATGGGTGGCTACACCTTC.